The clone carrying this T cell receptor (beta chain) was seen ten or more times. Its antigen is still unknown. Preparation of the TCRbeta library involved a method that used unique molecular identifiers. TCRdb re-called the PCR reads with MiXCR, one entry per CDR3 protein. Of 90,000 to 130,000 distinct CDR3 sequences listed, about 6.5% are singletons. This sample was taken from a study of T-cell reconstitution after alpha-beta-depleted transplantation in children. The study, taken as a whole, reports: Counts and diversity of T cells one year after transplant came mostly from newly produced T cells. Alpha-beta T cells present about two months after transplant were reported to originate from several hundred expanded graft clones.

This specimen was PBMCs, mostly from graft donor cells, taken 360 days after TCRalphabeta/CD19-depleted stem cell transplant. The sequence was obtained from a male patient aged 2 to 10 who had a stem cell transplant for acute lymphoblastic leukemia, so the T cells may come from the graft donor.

CDR3 amino acids: CASSLHDSRVLTHSYEQYF. The CDR3 region has the DNA TGTGCCAGCAGCTTACATGACTCGAGGGTTCTTACCCACTCCTACGAGCAGTACTTC. The V call is TRBV11-2, the J call TRBJ2-7, with D perhaps matching TRBD2 (5 bases). The CDR3 consists of 19 residues. The V gene's germline CDR1 is SGHAT and CDR2 FQNNGV. V shed 2 bases and J shed 0 bases, with 23 bases lying between them.